The 16 T cell receptor beta chains below all came from one sample that was sequenced in a study of shared clonotypes between healthy human individuals. Clones were sequenced by immunoSEQ multiplex PCR, and TCRdb holds only the in-frame ones, with some missing. The sample has approximately 480,000 clones; about 79% are singletons. Sequencing was performed on PBMCs. These receptors all stem from a woman aged 40 to 50 in good health. Some clones in this sample may be carry-over from other donors' samples.

This chain uses TRBV15 with TRBJ2-2; no firm D call. There are 16 residues in the CDR3. Trimming shortened V by 1 base and J by 0 bases, and 9 bases separated the two germline ends. Per germline, CDR1 LNHNV and CDR2 YYDKDF (reference sequence). Written as DNA, the CDR3 is TGTGCCACCAGCAGAGGTCTAGAGGCGAACACCGGGGAGCTGTTTTTT. Encoded protein: CATSRGLEANTGELFF.

Only one count was recorded for this clone. The rearrangement links TRBV10-3 to TRBJ2-3; D is unresolved. The V end was cut by 0 bases, the J end by 0 bases, with 10 bases between. The CDR3 contains 16 residues. CDR1 ENHRY and CDR2 SYGVKD come from the germline V gene. CDR3 in amino acids: CAISESRSFSTDTQYF. CDR3 nucleotide sequence: TGTGCCATCAGTGAGTCCCGGTCGTTCAGCACAGATACGCAGTATTTT.

As to this clone: Since a much larger clone is just one base distant, this may be a read error. CDR3 nucleotide sequence: TGTGCCAGCAGCTTAGGGGCCACAGATACGCAGTATTTT. Translated, it gives CASSLGATDTQYF. The chain employs TRBV5-4 and TRBJ2-3, with D possibly TRBD1 on 5 matching bases. V lost 2 bases and J 2 bases, leaving 6 bases between the germline ends. The CDR3 loop spans 13 amino acids. The germline gives CDR1 SGHNT, CDR2 YYREEE (reference sequence). The complete variable domain, with remaining parts taken from reference TRBV5-4 and TRBJ2-3, reads ETGVTQSPTHLIKTRGQQVTLRCSSQSGHNTVSWYQQALGQGPQFIFQYYREEENGRGNFPPRFSGLQFPNYSSELNVNALELDDSALYLCASSLGATDTQYFGPGTRLTVL.

J is TRBJ2-5 and V is TRBV5-8, with D possibly being TRBD1 or TRBD2 (6 bases each). CDR1 is SGHTS and CDR2 is YDEGEE in the germline V gene. The V and J ends lost 8 bases and 5 bases respectively, with 13 bases between them. The CDR3 has 12 amino acids. The CDR3 DNA sequence: TGTGCCAGTCAGGGGAGGATGGAGACCCAGTACTTC. Translation gives CASQGRMETQYF. The whole variable domain, filled in from reference TRBV5-8 and TRBJ2-5, reads EAGVTQSPTHLIKTRGQQATLRCSPISGHTSVYWYQQALGLGLQFLLWYDEGEERNRGNFPPRFSGRQFPNYSSELNVNALELEDSALYLCASQGRMETQYFGPGTRLLVL.

This clone was detected only once. This CDR3 reads CASSSQGRTGELFF. The CDR3 bases are TGCGCCAGCAGCTCACAGGGCCGCACCGGGGAGCTGTTTTTT. The chain recombines TRBV5-1 with TRBJ2-2; D is possibly TRBD1 (6 bases). Per the germline V gene, CDR1 is SGHRS and CDR2 is YFSETQ. CDR3 length: 14 amino acids. Trimming shortened V by 3 bases and J by 4 bases, and 10 bases separated the two germline ends.

This clone was found once. V gene TRBV7-2 combines with J gene TRBJ2-3; D uncertain. The germline V and J ends were trimmed by 6 bases and 3 bases, with 16 bases remaining between them. From germline, CDR1 is SGHTA and CDR2 FQGNSA. The CDR3 has 15 amino acids. The CDR3 DNA sequence: TGTGCCAGCAGACTACGGACCGTACCGACAGATACGCAGTATTTT. This encodes CASRLRTVPTDTQYF.

This chain connects TRBV5-1 to TRBJ2-1, with 11 bases aligning to TRBD1. Germline V gene data show CDR1 as SGHRS and CDR2 as YFSETQ. Losses at the gene ends were 4 bases for V and 4 bases for J; bases not matched to a gene: 13. There are 18 residues in the CDR3. CDR3 coding DNA: TGCGCCAGCAGCACCTGGCCCCCCGGGACAGGGGGGTACAATGAGCAGTTCTTC. This codes for CASSTWPPGTGGYNEQFF. Full variable domain (rest looked up from reference TRBV5-1 and TRBJ2-1): KAGVTQTPRYLIKTRGQQVTLSCSPISGHRSVSWYQQTPGQGLQFLFEYFSETQRNKGNFPGRFSGRQFSNSRSEMNVSTLELGDSALYLCASSTWPPGTGGYNEQFFGPGTRLTVL.

This clone showed up just a few times. The genes are TRBV7-3 and TRBJ2-1; D is unclear. Per the germline V gene, CDR1 is SGHTA and CDR2 is FQGTGA. There are 14 residues in the CDR3. V lost 5 bases and J lost 6, with 14 bases in between. This CDR3 is CASSAIPRGNEQFF. CDR3 in DNA: TGTGCCAGCAGCGCTATACCCCGAGGCAATGAGCAGTTCTTC.

The chain carries TRBV9 and TRBJ2-7, with D possibly matching TRBD2 (5 bases). The CDR3 consists of 15 residues. Looked up from germline, CDR1 is SGDLS and CDR2 is YYNGEE. Trimming stripped 0 bases from V and 2 bases from J, with 12 bases between. For the CDR3, the DNA is TGTGCCAGCAGCGTAGATTCTAGCAGGACCTACGAGCAGTACTTC. It is translated as CASSVDSSRTYEQYF.

This clone turned up a few times. The chain carries TRBV28 and TRBJ1-5; D might be TRBD1 (6 bases). Trimming removed 1 base at V and 4 bases at J, with 8 bases between. The CDR3 totals 14 residues. The germline V gene encodes CDR1 MDHEN and CDR2 SYDVKM. DNA for the CDR3: TGTGCCAGCAGTTTATCAGGGGAGAATCAGCCCCAGCATTTT. Translating gives CASSLSGENQPQHF.

This chain connects TRBV29-1 to TRBJ2-7; D is unresolved. Germline V gene data show CDR1 as SQVTM and CDR2 as ANQGSEA. V was trimmed by 4 bases and J by 6 bases, leaving 10 bases between them. The CDR3 runs to 11 residues. The CDR3 sequence is CSVVVNLEQYF. In DNA form, the CDR3 reads TGCAGCGTTGTAGTGAACCTCGAGCAGTACTTC.

About this clone itself: The same CDR3 can be traced to other DNA sequences in this sample. J is TRBJ1-3 and V is TRBV27; D gene uncertain. Between the trimmed V and J ends, which lost 6 bases and 0 bases, there was a span of 9 bases. Germline values: CDR1 MNHEY, CDR2 SMNVEV (reference sequence). The CDR3 runs 14 residues. CDR3 coding DNA: TGTGCCAGCAGCACGCTGGGCTCTGGAAACACCATATATTTT. As protein: CASSTLGSGNTIYF.

Details on this clone: Being one base from a much bigger clone, this may be a read error. This chain links TRBV4-2 with TRBJ1-1; tentative D call: TRBD1 (5 bases). CDR1 is LGHNA and CDR2 is YNFKEQ in the germline V gene. CDR3 size: 14 residues. CDR3 coding DNA: TGTGCCAGCAGCCCCCAGGTCAGGGTCACTGAAGCTTCCTTT. Translating gives CASSPQVRVTEASF.

The chain employs TRBV7-8 and TRBJ1-1, with D possibly being TRBD1 (5 bases). This CDR3 has 16 amino acids. Per germline, CDR1 SGHVS and CDR2 FQNEAQ. V shed 4 bases and J shed 3 bases, with 18 bases lying between them. The CDR3 sequence is CASSSLGVGVDTEAFF. CDR3 nucleotide sequence: TGTGCCAGCAGCTCGTTGGGGGTCGGGGTGGACACTGAAGCTTTCTTT.

The gene calls are TRBV7-3 and TRBJ2-7; possible D gene TRBD2, 6 bases. The germline V gene has CDR1 SGHTA and CDR2 FQGTGA. The CDR3 extends over 15 amino acids. Trimming took off 1 base at V and 3 bases at J, with 13 bases between the two ends. The CDR3 DNA follows: TGTGCCAGCAGCTTAAAAGGCGGGGCCTTCTACGAGCAGTACTTC. Protein: CASSLKGGAFYEQYF.

This sequence joins TRBV7-9 and TRBJ2-2, with 7 bases aligning to TRBD2. Germline V gene sequence: CDR1 SEHNR, CDR2 FQNEAQ (reference sequence). The CDR3 length is 15 residues. Trimming took 3 bases from V and 4 from J; bases not matched to a gene: 5. Written as DNA, the CDR3 is TGTGCCAGCAGCTTGGGCGGGAGCAGCACCGGGGAGCTGTTTTTT. This translates into CASSLGGSSTGELFF.